This passage covers 3 T cell receptor beta chains from one sample sequenced in a study of OX40 agonist ivuxolimab in advanced cancers. The data were produced by immunoSEQ multiplex PCR, yet TCRdb's version contains in-frame clones alone and is incomplete. The sample holds under 85,000 clones, roughly nine tenths seen once. Material: CD4+ or CD8+ T cells sorted from blood, obtained in a trial of the OX40 agonist ivuxolimab. The source is an adult with an advanced solid tumor such as melanoma, head and neck, liver or kidney cancer.

The CDR3 region has the DNA TGTGCCAGTAGTATAGGGACAGGGGCGGGAGAGACCCAGTACTTC. Residues: CASSIGTGAGETQYF. V is TRBV19 and J is TRBJ2-5, with 9 bases fitting TRBD1. The CDR3 contains 15 residues. CDR1 and CDR2 from the germline V gene are LNHDA and SQIVND (reference sequence). Trimming removed 1 base from V and 4 bases from J; junction bases left unmatched: 4.

The chain carries TRBV5-1 and TRBJ2-3; no clear D. The CDR3 runs to 12 residues. Trimming left V 1 base short and J 2 bases short, with 2 bases between. Germline V gene sequence: CDR1 SGHRS, CDR2 YFSETQ. The CDR3, as DNA: TGCGCCAGCAGCTTGTTCACAGATACGCAGTATTTT. Translated, it gives CASSLFTDTQYF.

This clone was seen a handful of times. The CDR3 here is CASSSGGRTTRITEAFF. CDR3 nucleotides: TGCGCCAGCAGCTCCGGGGGGCGAACAACGAGAATCACTGAAGCTTTCTTT. This sequence joins TRBV5-1 and TRBJ1-1; perhaps TRBD1 as D (6 bases). Trimming cost V 3 bases and J 4 bases, with 22 bases left between them. The CDR3 is made up of 17 amino acids. Germline values: CDR1 SGHRS, CDR2 YFSETQ.